This T cell receptor (beta chain) was sequenced during a study of low-dose radiotherapy and immunotherapy resistance in tumors. Whole-study context: Cohort 2 was treated with 1 Gy per fraction every two weeks, amounting to 13 Gy across 26 weeks. On a schedule of every two weeks, intravenous cyclophosphamide at a dose of 200 mg/m2 was delivered one day before each radiation and immunotherapy administration. A dose of 300 mg of oral aspirin was taken by patients daily for four cycles from cycle 1 day 1.

This clonotype was counted many times. Primers used for first-strand cDNA, a TRAV- and TRBV-specific set, covered both alpha and beta chains. TCRs underwent 20 PCR cycles of amplification with a constant-region primer and V-primer adapter. TCRdb analysed the reads with MiXCR anew, one entry per CDR3 protein. Among around 58,000 distinct CDR3 sequences, 20% to 25% were seen once, and the ten largest hold around 6.5%. The sample's time point: after trial treatment. The treatment denotes: LDRT plus nivolumab, ipilimumab, low-dose cyclophosphamide and aspirin (RACIN trial). Eligible patients had advanced solid tumors lacking tumor-infiltrating lymphocytes. Germline CDR1 is MNHEY and CDR2 is SVGAGI. The CDR3 has 13 amino acids. The germline V and J ends were trimmed by 6 bases and 3 bases, with 9 bases remaining between them.

The origin of this receptor is a male donor with prostate cancer. This sequence joins TRBV6-5 and TRBJ1-5; no firm D call. Sequencing was performed on PBMCs, taken after low-dose radiotherapy plus immunotherapy. CDR3 sequence: CASSASVNQPQHF. The CDR3 DNA reads as TGTGCCAGCAGCGCCAGCGTCAATCAGCCCCAGCATTTT.